The clone carrying this TCR beta chain was seen only once. Its antigen is not identified. This sample was included in a study of chemoradiotherapy in HPV16-positive cancers. Findings and limits, study-wide: Functional assays defining HPV-specific T cells used only two HPV16-positive patients. During treatment, candidate HPV-specific clones and E7-related motifs expanded in tumor.

Looked up from germline, CDR1 is SEHNR and CDR2 is FQNEAQ (reference sequence). V was clipped by 5 bases and J by 3 bases; unmatched bases: 7. CDR3 size: 15 residues. The assay was immunoSEQ multiplex PCR, and TCRdb's table has in-frame clones only and misses some. The sample contains approximately 32,000 clones, 89% of which appear only once. The clonotype comes from a human donor with HPV-associated anogenital cancer. This specimen consisted of blood, obtained from a patient who underwent chemoradiotherapy. The V gene is TRBV7-9, the J gene TRBJ2-5; TRBD1 aligns across 9 bases. The CDR3 reads CASSTRTGVEETQYF. The CDR3 DNA is TGTGCCAGCAGCACCAGGACAGGGGTGGAAGAGACCCAGTACTTC.